Sequencing of this TCR beta chain was carried out in a study of blood T cells in healthy people across ages. Findings of the study overall: More naive CD4+ cells and higher diversity were found in long-lived than in aged donors.

As to this clonotype: The antigen is unknown.

Donors each provided roughly 10 milliliters of peripheral blood. Every sample yielded at least 6.5 million isolated PBMCs. Per individual sample, total RNA of at least 5 micrograms was extracted. Together with a sample-barcoded 5' primer, a J-beta primer mix was included in a second PCR lasting roughly 6 to 12 cycles. TCRdb used MiXCR to reprocess the 5' RACE reads, holding one entry per CDR3 protein. The data contain 1.2 million to 1.5 million distinct CDR3 sequences, around 42% of them singletons. Trimming cost V 2 bases and J 6 bases; bases outside gene matches: 19. This CDR3 has 20 amino acids. Per the germline V gene, CDR1 is ENHRY and CDR2 is SYGVKD.

The sequenced sample consisted of blood. This receptor was taken from a woman aged 18-35 years in good health. The J gene is TRBJ2-1, the V gene TRBV10-3; TRBD2 matches at 10 bases. CDR3 DNA sequence: TGTGCCATCAGTGAGAAGCTAGCGGGAGCCCCCTCTACTACCGCCAATGAGCAGTTCTTC. This translates into CAISEKLAGAPSTTANEQFF.